Listed here are 18 T cell receptor beta chains from one sample, sequenced in a study of cytomegalovirus exposure and HLA in healthy donors. This table comes from immunoSEQ multiplex PCR, and its TCRdb copy is limited to in-frame clones, with some not included. The table shows around 160,000 clones, with around 90% occurring only once. Sequencing was carried out using PBMCs. The origin of the receptors is a young man in good health and CMV-seronegative.

The V gene is TRBV6-5, the J gene TRBJ2-4, with 7 positions matching TRBD2. Per the germline V gene, CDR1 is MNHEY and CDR2 is SVGAGI. Trimming cost V 2 bases and J 7 bases; bases outside gene matches: 8. The CDR3 contains 15 residues. The CDR3 loop is CASSYATGTTNIQYF. Written as DNA, the CDR3 is TGTGCCAGCAGTTACGCAACCGGGACTACGAACATTCAGTACTTC.

The V and J genes are TRBV5-6 and TRBJ1-2; D gene uncertain. V lost 1 base, J lost 8 bases, and 6 bases lay in between. Germline assignment: CDR1 SGHDT and CDR2 YYEEEE. The CDR3 runs to 11 residues. The CDR3 region is CASSLSEGYTF. Here the CDR3 DNA reads TGTGCCAGCAGCTTGAGTGAGGGCTACACCTTC.

CDR3 bases: TGCGCCAGCAGCCAAGACGATCTCGGGGGTTTGAGAAATCAGCCCCAGCATTTT. Its translation: CASSQDDLGGLRNQPQHF. V is TRBV4-1 and J is TRBJ1-5, with D perhaps TRBD1 (5 bases). CDR3 length: 18 residues. V was clipped by 0 bases and J by 4 bases, with 19 bases between them. Germline values: CDR1 MGHRA, CDR2 YSYEKL.

The rearrangement links TRBV7-2 to TRBJ1-4, with D tentatively TRBD1 (5 bases). This CDR3 region has 13 residues. The V end was cut by 10 bases, the J end by 7 bases, with 16 bases between. CDR1 SGHTA and CDR2 FQGNSA come from the germline V gene. The CDR3 nucleotides read TGTGCCACCTCGTCCGGGCAGGGTGAAAAACTGTTTTTT. Translated, it gives CATSSGQGEKLFF.

This clone was recorded a few times. The chain uses TRBV27 and TRBJ2-7; 7 bases line up with TRBD1. The CDR3 sequence is 15 residues long. Germline assignment: CDR1 MNHEY and CDR2 SMNVEV (reference sequence). The ends lost 8 bases at V and 5 bases at J; junction bases unmatched: 15. The chain's CDR3 is CASGDPRDSPNEQYV. DNA for the CDR3: TGTGCCAGCGGTGACCCCCGGGACAGCCCAAACGAGCAGTACGTC.

This rearrangement joins TRBV4-1 to TRBJ2-1; TRBD1 matches at 8 bases. After removal of 4 bases from V and 2 bases from J, the junction contained 10 bases not matched to a gene. This CDR3 is built from 17 residues. Germline assignment: CDR1 MGHRA and CDR2 YSYEKL. The chain's CDR3 is CASSPGPGQGTYNEQFF. For the CDR3, the DNA is TGCGCCAGCAGCCCCGGCCCCGGACAGGGAACCTACAATGAGCAGTTCTTC.

The V gene is TRBV28, the J gene TRBJ2-7; 10 nucleotides agree with TRBD1. This CDR3 has 14 amino acids. The ends lost 5 bases at V and 0 bases at J; junction bases unmatched: 1. The germline V gene encodes CDR1 MDHEN and CDR2 SYDVKM. CDR3 nucleotide sequence: TGTGCCAGCAGTGGACAGGGGGGCTCCTACGAGCAGTACTTC. Translation gives CASSGQGGSYEQYF.

The chain has TRBV6-5 and TRBJ1-6; D gene uncertain. CDR3 length: 14 residues. Germline V gene sequence: CDR1 MNHEY, CDR2 SVGAGI. V dropped 0 bases and J dropped 7 bases, with 7 bases sitting between them. CDR3 loop: CASSYSIENSPLHF. The CDR3 DNA follows: TGTGCCAGCAGTTACTCTATAGAAAATTCACCCCTCCACTTT.

This sequence joins TRBV7-9 and TRBJ2-5, with 10 bases lining up with TRBD2. The CDR3 is 16 amino acids. The V and J ends lost 5 bases and 1 base, in that order; junction bases with no gene match: 7. Germline V gene data show CDR1 as SEHNR and CDR2 as FQNEAQ (reference sequence). CDR3 DNA sequence: TGTGCCAGCAGCCTTAGCGGGAGGAGTCCCCAAGAGACCCAGTACTTC. Translated: CASSLSGRSPQETQYF.

The rearrangement joins TRBV5-1 to TRBJ2-3; 8 nucleotides align to TRBD2. Germline lookup yields CDR1 SGHRS and CDR2 YFSETQ. With V trimmed by 0 bases and J by 4 bases, 4 bases remained unmatched. The CDR3 consists of 15 residues. CDR3 in DNA: TGCGCCAGCAGCTTGGTGGGACTAGAGGCAGATACGCAGTATTTT. Translated, it gives CASSLVGLEADTQYF.

This chain links TRBV6-6 with TRBJ2-1; 12 bases are a match to TRBD2. Germline CDR1 reads MNHNY; CDR2 reads SVGAGI (reference sequence). The ends lost 5 bases at V and 9 bases at J; junction bases unmatched: 8. The CDR3 has 15 residues. The chain's CDR3 is CASSLSSGRGAEQFF. The DNA of the CDR3 is TGTGCCAGCAGTCTATCTAGCGGGAGGGGAGCTGAGCAGTTCTTC.

The chain is built from TRBV7-6 and TRBJ2-1, with 9 bases matching TRBD1. CDR3 length: 15 residues. Germline lookup yields CDR1 SGHVS and CDR2 FNYEAQ. Unmatched junction bases numbered 6, after V lost 5 bases and J lost 4 bases. CDR3 nucleotide sequence: TGTGCCAGCAGCCGAGGGACAGGGATATACAATGAGCAGTTCTTC. Protein sequence: CASSRGTGIYNEQFF.

This chain joins TRBV7-8 and TRBJ2-2; 9 bases line up with TRBD2. Losses at the gene ends were 6 bases for V and 4 bases for J; bases not matched to a gene: 6. CDR3 size: 15 residues. Germline-derived CDR1 and CDR2 are SGHVS and FQNEAQ. CDR3 residues: CASSSTSGSTGELFF. The CDR3 DNA follows: TGTGCCAGCAGTTCTACTAGCGGGTCCACCGGGGAGCTGTTTTTT.

This chain joins TRBV5-1 and TRBJ1-4; no firm D call. This CDR3 has 16 residues. V was cut by 0 bases and J by 2 bases, with 11 bases left in between. Germline values: CDR1 SGHRS, CDR2 YFSETQ. The CDR3 DNA is TGCGCCAGCAGCTTGGAGGAGGGTAGGACTAATGAAAAACTGTTTTTT. Encoded protein: CASSLEEGRTNEKLFF.

The rearrangement links TRBV19 to TRBJ1-5, with TRBD1 matching over 7 bases. The V segment lost 5 bases and the J segment 4 bases; nucleotides outside the gene matches: 5. This CDR3 has 14 amino acids. Germline loops: CDR1 LNHDA, CDR2 SQIVND (reference sequence). The CDR3: CASSVQQGNQPQHF. In DNA form, the CDR3 reads TGTGCCAGTAGTGTCCAACAGGGGAATCAGCCCCAGCATTTT.

The chain couples TRBV27 to TRBJ2-7, with 7 bases aligning to TRBD2. Per the germline V gene, CDR1 is MNHEY and CDR2 is SMNVEV (reference sequence). V was clipped by 7 bases and J by 2 bases; unmatched bases: 5. The CDR3 runs to 13 residues. CDR3 coding DNA: TGTGCCAGCATGGAAGCGGGGACCTACGAGCAGTACGTC. Protein product: CASMEAGTYEQYV.

V gene TRBV5-1 combines with J gene TRBJ2-5; 9 bases map to TRBD1. Germline assignment: CDR1 SGHRS and CDR2 YFSETQ. V dropped 4 bases and J dropped 4; count of bases not matched to a gene: 8. The CDR3 is made up of 15 amino acids. The CDR3 loop is CASSTGQGRGETQYF. The CDR3 region has the DNA TGCGCCAGCAGCACGGGACAGGGACGAGGAGAGACCCAGTACTTC.

The V call is TRBV6-1, the J call TRBJ1-2; 9 nucleotides agree with TRBD1. The germline CDR1 and CDR2 sequences are MNHNS and SASEGT. Trimming at V came to 7 bases and at J to 6 bases, leaving 9 bases not matched to a gene. The CDR3 is made up of 14 amino acids. The CDR3 nucleotides are TGTGCCAGCACTTGGGAGGGGACAGGGAATGGCTACACCTTC. Protein product: CASTWEGTGNGYTF.